Presented here are 24 T cell receptor beta chains from one specimen sequenced in a study of persistence of HIV-infected CD4 T cells. This was the immunoSEQ version 4 assay in survey mode. Method: immunoSEQ multiplex PCR; TCRdb's copy keeps in-frame clones and lacks some. The table lists tens of thousands of clones, roughly 78% of them singletons. Cells were stimulated with CMV-infected fibroblast lysates at 10 ug/mL. Sorted nonresponding memory CD4+ T cells were CD40L-negative, CD69-negative, CD45RO-high. These receptors have no identified antigens. Sequenced material: CD4+ T cells sorted from PBMCs after 18-hour stimulation, taken from a patient who received antiretroviral therapy. Receptors originate from an adult man with HIV who was CMV-seropositive.

V and J are TRBV7-3 and TRBJ2-2; TRBD1 matches 8 bases. There are 16 residues in the CDR3. Per the germline V gene, CDR1 is SGHTA and CDR2 is FQGTGA. The V gene end was trimmed by 0 bases and the J gene end by 5 bases; junction bases not matched to a gene: 5. This CDR3 reads CASSLTPGQATGELFF. CDR3 DNA: TGTGCCAGCAGCTTAACCCCGGGACAGGCTACCGGGGAGCTGTTTTTT.

The chain couples TRBV7-2 to TRBJ2-5, with 7 bases that match TRBD1. The germline CDR1 and CDR2 sequences are SGHTA and FQGNSA. V lost 1 base and J lost 5; bases outside the gene matches: 4. The CDR3 sequence is 14 residues long. The CDR3 DNA reads as TGTGCCAGCAGCTTAGGACAGGGCCAGGAGACCCAGTACTTC. It translates to CASSLGQGQETQYF.

The CDR3 DNA follows: TGTGCCAGCAGCGTAGCGGCGGTTAGCACAGATACGCAGTATTTT. Protein sequence: CASSVAAVSTDTQYF. The V gene is TRBV9, the J gene TRBJ2-3; no clear D gene. V shed 0 bases and J shed 0 bases, with 8 bases lying between them. Germline CDR1 and CDR2: SGDLS and YYNGEE. The CDR3 runs to 15 residues.

The rearrangement links TRBV19 to TRBJ2-2; D may be TRBD2 (5 bases). V was pared by 3 bases and J by 1 base, with 9 bases between. Germline V lookup: CDR1 LNHDA, CDR2 SQIVND (reference sequence). The CDR3 covers 15 residues. This chain's CDR3 is CASSMRARNTGELFF. In DNA, the CDR3 is TGTGCCAGTAGTATGAGGGCACGGAACACCGGGGAGCTGTTTTTT. Combining the CDR3 with reference TRBV19 and TRBJ2-2 gives the whole variable domain DGGITQSPKYLFRKEGQNVTLSCEQNLNHDAMYWYRQDPGQGLRLIYYSQIVNDFQKGDIAEGYSVSREKKESFPLTVTSAQKNPTAFYLCASSMRARNTGELFFGEGSRLTVL.

The chain carries TRBV4-1 and TRBJ2-3; 8 nucleotides line up with TRBD2. The V gene end was trimmed by 1 base and the J gene end by 6 bases; junction bases not matched to a gene: 9. Germline V gene data show CDR1 as MGHRA and CDR2 as YSYEKL. The CDR3 has 16 residues. In DNA form, the CDR3 reads TGCGCCAGCAGCCAAGCCAGCGGGGGAGCCACGGATACGCAGTATTTT. Residues: CASSQASGGATDTQYF.

The chain combines TRBV5-1 with TRBJ2-3; 9 bases align to TRBD1. V gave up 1 base and J gave up 3 bases; unmatched junction bases: 3. The CDR3 sequence is 15 residues long. The V gene's germline CDR1 is SGHRS and CDR2 YFSETQ. The CDR3 loop is CASSLTGGETDTQYF. The CDR3 DNA reads as TGCGCCAGCAGCTTGACAGGGGGCGAAACAGATACGCAGTATTTT.

The chain has TRBV7-2 and TRBJ1-2; D may be TRBD1 (5 bases). The CDR3 is 16 amino acids. Germline CDR1 SGHTA, CDR2 FQGNSA. Trimming pared 2 bases from V and 5 bases from J, leaving 18 bases between. CDR3 residues: CASSLRREGVRYGYTF. The CDR3 DNA follows: TGTGCCAGCAGCTTACGGCGGGAAGGGGTGAGGTATGGCTACACCTTC.

This rearrangement joins TRBV11-2 to TRBJ2-7, with TRBD2 matching over 8 bases. Germline-derived CDR1 and CDR2 are SGHAT and FQNNGV. The CDR3 is made up of 16 amino acids. J gave up 5 bases and V 0 bases, and 9 bases lay outside the gene matches. This CDR3 reads CASSLDRPGLGHEQYF. The CDR3 nucleotides are TGTGCCAGCAGCTTAGATCGCCCGGGACTAGGCCACGAGCAGTACTTC. Drawing the rest from reference TRBV11-2 and TRBJ2-7, the complete variable domain is EAGVAQSPRYKIIEKRQSVAFWCNPISGHATLYWYQQILGQGPKLLIQFQNNGVVDDSQLPKDRFSAERLKGVDSTLKIQPAKLEDSAVYLCASSLDRPGLGHEQYFGPGTRLTVT.

This sequence joins TRBV5-1 and TRBJ2-3; 13 nucleotides line up with TRBD2. Trimming cost V 2 bases and J 4 bases; bases outside gene matches: 1. The germline V gene has CDR1 SGHRS and CDR2 YFSETQ. The CDR3 is made up of 15 amino acids. CDR3: CASSFGLAGADTQYF. CDR3 nucleotides: TGCGCCAGCAGCTTTGGACTAGCGGGGGCAGATACGCAGTATTTT.

The V and J genes are TRBV28 and TRBJ1-6; tentative D call: TRBD1 (6 bases). V was clipped by 2 bases and J by 10 bases, with 12 bases between them. Germline V CDR1 and CDR2: MDHEN, SYDVKM. The CDR3 has 14 amino acids. The CDR3 reads CASSLNRGGSPLHF. CDR3 DNA sequence: TGTGCCAGCAGTTTAAATAGGGGGGGATCACCCCTCCACTTT.

This sequence joins TRBV4-1 and TRBJ2-7; 8 nucleotides match TRBD1. In germline, CDR1 is MGHRA, CDR2 YSYEKL. V shed 0 bases and J 7 bases; nucleotides not matched to a gene: 14. CDR3 size: 17 residues. The CDR3 DNA follows: TGCGCCAGCAGCCAAGAGCAGGGGGCGAGGGCAACTCGGGAGCAGTACTTC. Translated: CASSQEQGARATREQYF.

V and J are TRBV27 and TRBJ2-2; D unresolved. V lost 1 base and J 5 bases, leaving 11 bases between the germline ends. CDR3 length equals 15 residues. CDR1 and CDR2 from the germline V gene are MNHEY and SMNVEV (reference sequence). CDR3 loop: CASSLYPRGTGELFF. In nucleotides, the CDR3 is TGTGCCAGCAGTTTATACCCACGTGGTACCGGGGAGCTGTTTTTT.

This clone was observed a single time. The chain is built from TRBV18 and TRBJ2-4; maybe TRBD2 (5 bases). CDR1 KGHSH and CDR2 LQKENI come from the germline V gene. V was shortened by 3 bases and J by 4 bases, with 10 bases between the two germline ends. This CDR3 has 14 amino acids. CDR3 sequence (DNA): TGTGCCAGCTCACCCGGGGATCCTAAAAACATTCAGTACTTC. This encodes CASSPGDPKNIQYF. Full variable domain (rest looked up from reference TRBV18 and TRBJ2-4): NAGVMQNPRHLVRRRGQEARLRCSPMKGHSHVYWYRQLPEEGLKFMVYLQKENIIDESGMPKERFSAEFPKEGPSILRIQQVVRGDSAAYFCASSPGDPKNIQYFGAGTRLSVL.

This chain links TRBV7-3 with TRBJ2-1; 9 bases match TRBD2. Germline V gives CDR1 SGHTA, CDR2 FQGTGA. The V gene end was trimmed by 8 bases and the J gene end by 9 bases; junction bases not matched to a gene: 5. This CDR3 has 12 amino acids. CDR3 sequence: CASGTSQVEQFF. CDR3 nucleotides: TGTGCCAGCGGGACTAGCCAGGTTGAGCAGTTCTTC.

J is TRBJ2-1 and V is TRBV19; TRBD1 might be the D (5 bases). Trimming took 7 bases from V and 10 from J, leaving 20 bases between them. The length of the CDR3 is 14 residues. Germline CDR1 reads LNHDA; CDR2 reads SQIVND (reference sequence). This chain's CDR3 is CASKQDTMMWEQFF. CDR3 nucleotide sequence: TGTGCCAGTAAACAGGATACAATGATGTGGGAGCAGTTCTTC.

The rearrangement joins TRBV27 to TRBJ2-4; 7 bases match TRBD1. Germline V CDR1 and CDR2: MNHEY, SMNVEV (reference sequence). The CDR3 loop spans 15 amino acids. J was trimmed by 0 bases and V by 5 bases; bases with no gene match: 4. CDR3 region: CASSTGALAKNIQYF. As DNA, the CDR3 is TGTGCCAGCAGTACAGGGGCGCTAGCCAAAAACATTCAGTACTTC.

The gene calls are TRBV12-3 or TRBV12-4 and TRBJ1-4, with D maybe TRBD1 (5 bases). The germline V and J ends were trimmed by 3 bases and 9 bases, with 8 bases remaining between them. The CDR3 runs to 12 residues. CDR3 in amino acids: CASSFGGQKLFF. DNA of the CDR3: TGTGCCAGCAGTTTTGGGGGTCAAAAACTGTTTTTT.

The rearrangement links TRBV2 to TRBJ2-5, with 8 bases fitting TRBD1. The CDR3 spans 15 residues. The germline gives CDR1 SNHLY, CDR2 FYNNEI. V lost 5 bases, J lost 2 bases, and 7 bases stayed unmatched. The CDR3 DNA reads as TGTGCCAGCAGTCCAGACAGGGGAACTCAAGAGACCCAGTACTTC. As protein: CASSPDRGTQETQYF.

The chain combines TRBV14 with TRBJ1-1; the D gene is possibly TRBD1 (6 bases). The germline V gene encodes CDR1 SGHDN and CDR2 FVKESK. V dropped 4 bases and J dropped 0 bases, with 18 bases sitting between them. CDR3 size: 17 residues. CDR3 in amino acids: CASSRLGGPDLNTEAFF. The CDR3 bases are TGTGCCAGCAGCCGGTTGGGGGGCCCAGATCTGAACACTGAAGCTTTCTTT.

The table lists this clone with a count of one. The genes are TRBV10-3 and TRBJ2-7; no definite D call. Germline CDR1 is ENHRY and CDR2 is SYGVKD. Trimming cost V 4 bases and J 5 bases, with 9 bases left between them. The CDR3 loop spans 12 amino acids. This chain's CDR3 is CAISGSSDEQYF. Written as DNA, the CDR3 is TGTGCCATCAGTGGCTCATCGGACGAGCAGTACTTC.

The CDR3 region is CATSDGSHRGYTF. CDR3 nucleotides: TGTGCCACCAGTGACGGCAGCCATCGTGGCTACACCTTC. The genes are TRBV24-1 and TRBJ1-2; no clear D gene. CDR1 and CDR2 (germline): KGHDR, SFDVKD. The CDR3 spans 13 residues. V lost 4 bases and J 7 bases, leaving 12 bases between the germline ends.

This clone was counted between two and nine times. V usage is TRBV10-1 and J usage is TRBJ2-3; 11 bases align to TRBD1. The V segment lost 1 base and the J segment 1 base; nucleotides outside the gene matches: 13. Germline V gene lookup returns CDR1 WNHNN and CDR2 SYGVQD (reference sequence). The CDR3 is 20 residues long. The CDR3 sequence is CASSEWGQGDRLAGTDTQYF. The DNA for the CDR3 is TGCGCCAGCAGTGAGTGGGGACAGGGGGACCGACTAGCAGGCACAGATACGCAGTATTTT.

This chain links TRBV19 with TRBJ2-3, with a possible D match to TRBD2 (7 bases). The CDR3 has 14 residues. CDR1 is LNHDA and CDR2 is SQIVND in the germline V gene (reference sequence). V was clipped by 4 bases and J by 8 bases, with 16 bases between them. The CDR3 loop reads CASSSATGGSTQYF. CDR3 in DNA: TGTGCCAGTAGTAGCGCGACGGGGGGCTCTACGCAGTATTTT.

This chain uses TRBV18 with TRBJ1-5; D is unclear. The CDR3 is made up of 15 amino acids. Germline V gene lookup returns CDR1 KGHSH and CDR2 LQKENI. The V gene lost 1 base and the J gene lost 0 bases, with 7 bases spanning the gap. This chain's CDR3 is CASSPQGLSNQPQHF. As DNA, the CDR3 is TGTGCCAGCTCACCACAGGGTCTTAGCAATCAGCCCCAGCATTTT.